Following are 3 T cell receptor beta chains from one sample sequenced in a study of long-term antiretroviral therapy in people with HIV (dated by TCRdb to the early 2020s). The immunoSEQ hsTCRB v3.0 assay was used at survey level resolution to sequence the TRB variable region. What TCRdb holds here is the immuneACCESS table cut down to in-frame rearrangements. Part of the clones is not present; checked against another copy, under half of the missing clones reflect an unresolved V gene, and the others are unexplained. This sample gives some 36,000 clones in total; roughly 85% of them show up just once. Of the sample, approximately 5% falls within the top ten clones. The sequenced sample was unsorted PBMCs, obtained just over 2.7 years before starting antiretroviral therapy. These receptors were collected from a woman aged 25 to 39 with HIV.

The gene calls are TRBV4-2 and TRBJ2-5; the match to TRBD1 covers 7 bases. This CDR3 region has 16 residues. V was clipped by 3 bases and J by 2 bases; unmatched bases: 9. Germline V gives CDR1 LGHNA, CDR2 YNFKEQ. CDR3 in amino acids: CASSHGQDIGQETQYF. CDR3 sequence (DNA): TGTGCCAGCAGCCACGGACAGGACATAGGGCAAGAGACCCAGTACTTC.

V and J are TRBV19 and TRBJ1-2; D unclear. Trimming pared 7 bases from V and 2 bases from J, leaving 17 bases between. The length of the CDR3 is 15 residues. CDR1 and CDR2 (germline): LNHDA, SQIVND (reference sequence). CDR3 coding DNA: TGTGCCAGTAAGCTCGCCGGCGGGCTCAACTATGGCTACACCTTC. Protein product: CASKLAGGLNYGYTF. Variable domain in full (rest from reference TRBV19 and TRBJ1-2): DGGITQSPKYLFRKEGQNVTLSCEQNLNHDAMYWYRQDPGQGLRLIYYSQIVNDFQKGDIAEGYSVSREKKESFPLTVTSAQKNPTAFYLCASKLAGGLNYGYTFGSGTRLTVV.

The chain recombines TRBV12-5 with TRBJ1-1; 7 nucleotides match TRBD1. The CDR3 contains 14 residues. V shed 6 bases and J 3 bases; nucleotides not matched to a gene: 7. Germline V gene data show CDR1 as LGHNT and CDR2 as FRNRAP. CDR3 nucleotide sequence: TGTGCTAGTGGAGTCTGGACAGGCGACACTGAAGCTTTCTTT. Protein sequence: CASGVWTGDTEAFF.